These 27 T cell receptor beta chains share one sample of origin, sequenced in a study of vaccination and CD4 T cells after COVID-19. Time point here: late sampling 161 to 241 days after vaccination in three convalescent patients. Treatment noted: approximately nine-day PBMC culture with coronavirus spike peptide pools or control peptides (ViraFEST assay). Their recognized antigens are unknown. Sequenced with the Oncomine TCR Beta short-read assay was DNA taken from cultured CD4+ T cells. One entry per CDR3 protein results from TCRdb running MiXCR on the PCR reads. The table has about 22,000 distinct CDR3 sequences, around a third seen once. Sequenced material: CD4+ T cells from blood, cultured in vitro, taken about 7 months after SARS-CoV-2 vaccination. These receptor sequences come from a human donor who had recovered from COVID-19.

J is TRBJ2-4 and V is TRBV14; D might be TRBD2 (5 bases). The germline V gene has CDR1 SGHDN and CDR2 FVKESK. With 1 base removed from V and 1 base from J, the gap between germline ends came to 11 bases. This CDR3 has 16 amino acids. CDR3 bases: TGTGCCAGCAGCCAAGGAGAGGGCTGGGCCAAAAACATTCAGTACTTC. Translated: CASSQGEGWAKNIQYF.

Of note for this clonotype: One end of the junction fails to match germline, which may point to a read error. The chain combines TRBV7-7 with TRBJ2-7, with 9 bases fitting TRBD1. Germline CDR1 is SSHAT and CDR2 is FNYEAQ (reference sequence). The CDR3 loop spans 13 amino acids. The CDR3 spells CASSPDRGDEQYF. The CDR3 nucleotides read TGTGCTAGCAGCCCGGACAGGGGCGACGAGCAGTACTTC.

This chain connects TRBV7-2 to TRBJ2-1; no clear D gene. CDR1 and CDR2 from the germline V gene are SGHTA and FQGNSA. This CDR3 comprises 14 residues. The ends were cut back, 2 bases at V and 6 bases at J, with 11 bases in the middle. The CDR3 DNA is TGTGCCAGCAGCTTATCGCCTGTCGGCAATGAGCAGTTCTTC. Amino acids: CASSLSPVGNEQFF.

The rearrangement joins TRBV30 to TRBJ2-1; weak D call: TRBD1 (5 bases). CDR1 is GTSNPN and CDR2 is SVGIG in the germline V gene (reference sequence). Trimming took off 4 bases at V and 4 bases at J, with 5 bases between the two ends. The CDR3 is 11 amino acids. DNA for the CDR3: TGTGCCTGGACAGGGTACAATGAGCAGTTCTTC. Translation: CAWTGYNEQFF.

The CDR3 DNA reads as TGCGCCAGCAGAGGGACTAGGAGCTCAGATACGCAGTATTTT. It yields the protein CASRGTRSSDTQYF. This sequence joins TRBV5-1 and TRBJ2-3, with 8 bases fitting TRBD2. This CDR3 contains 14 residues. Germline loops: CDR1 SGHRS, CDR2 YFSETQ. V dropped 5 bases and J dropped 4; count of bases not matched to a gene: 6.

CDR3 in DNA: TGCAGTGCTAGCCTTTCGGGGGGCTCGGAGACCCAGTACTTC. Amino acid sequence: CSASLSGGSETQYF. The chain joins TRBV20-1 to TRBJ2-5; D may be TRBD2 (7 bases). Trimming stripped 3 bases from V and 5 bases from J, with 16 bases between. CDR1 and CDR2 from the germline V gene are DFQATT and SNEGSKA (reference sequence). The CDR3 has 14 amino acids.

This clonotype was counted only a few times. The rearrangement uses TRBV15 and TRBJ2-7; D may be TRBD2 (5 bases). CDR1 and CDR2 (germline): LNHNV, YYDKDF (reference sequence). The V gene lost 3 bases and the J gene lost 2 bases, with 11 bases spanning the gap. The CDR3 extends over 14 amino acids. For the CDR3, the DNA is TGTGCCACCAGCAGGTCGGGGATTACCTACGAGCAGTACTTC. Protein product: CATSRSGITYEQYF.

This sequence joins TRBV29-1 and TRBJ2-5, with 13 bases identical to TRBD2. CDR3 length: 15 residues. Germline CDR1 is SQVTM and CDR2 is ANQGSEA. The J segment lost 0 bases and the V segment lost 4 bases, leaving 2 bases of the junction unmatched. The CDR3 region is CSVGGTSGDQETQYF. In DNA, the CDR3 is TGCAGCGTTGGTGGGACTAGCGGGGACCAAGAGACCCAGTACTTC. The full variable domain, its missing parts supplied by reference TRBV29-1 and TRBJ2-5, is SAVISQKPSRDICQRGTSLTIQCQVDSQVTMMFWYRQQPGQSLTLIATANQGSEATYESGFVIDKFPISRPNLTFSTLTVSNMSPEDSSIYLCSVGGTSGDQETQYFGPGTRLLVL.

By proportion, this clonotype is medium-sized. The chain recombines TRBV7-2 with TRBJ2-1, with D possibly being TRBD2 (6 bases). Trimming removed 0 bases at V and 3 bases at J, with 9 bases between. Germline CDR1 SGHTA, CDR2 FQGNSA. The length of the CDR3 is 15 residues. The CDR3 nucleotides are TGTGCCAGCAGCTTAGCAAAGACTAGCTACAATGAGCAGTTCTTC. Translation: CASSLAKTSYNEQFF.

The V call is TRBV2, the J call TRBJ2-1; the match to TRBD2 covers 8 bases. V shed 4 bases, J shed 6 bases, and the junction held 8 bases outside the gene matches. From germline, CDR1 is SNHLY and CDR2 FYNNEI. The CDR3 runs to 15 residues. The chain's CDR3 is CASSAMSGSGNEQFF. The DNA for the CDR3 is TGTGCCAGCAGTGCTATGAGCGGGAGTGGCAATGAGCAGTTCTTC.

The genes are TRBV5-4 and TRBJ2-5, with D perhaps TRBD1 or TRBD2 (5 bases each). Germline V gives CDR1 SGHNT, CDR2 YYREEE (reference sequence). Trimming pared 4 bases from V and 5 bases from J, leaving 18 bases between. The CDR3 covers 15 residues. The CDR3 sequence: CASSPIGDLRETQYF. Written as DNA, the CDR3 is TGTGCCAGCAGCCCTATAGGGGACCTTAGGGAGACCCAGTACTTC.

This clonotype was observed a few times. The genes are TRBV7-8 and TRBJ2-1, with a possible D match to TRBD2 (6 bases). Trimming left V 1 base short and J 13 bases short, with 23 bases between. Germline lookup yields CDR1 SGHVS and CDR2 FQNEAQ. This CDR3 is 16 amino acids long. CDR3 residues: CASSLVGGEWQHLQFF. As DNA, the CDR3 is TGTGCCAGCAGCTTAGTCGGCGGGGAATGGCAACACCTTCAGTTCTTC.

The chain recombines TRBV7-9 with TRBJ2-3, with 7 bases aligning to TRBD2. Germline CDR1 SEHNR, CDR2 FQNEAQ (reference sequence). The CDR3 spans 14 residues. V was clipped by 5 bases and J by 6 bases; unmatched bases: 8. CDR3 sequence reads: CASSPGLPVDTQYF. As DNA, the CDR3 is TGTGCCAGCAGCCCGGGACTACCCGTGGATACGCAGTATTTT.

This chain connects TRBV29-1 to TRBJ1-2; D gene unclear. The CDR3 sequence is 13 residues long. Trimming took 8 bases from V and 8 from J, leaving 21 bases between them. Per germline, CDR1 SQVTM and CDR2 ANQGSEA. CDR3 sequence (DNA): TGCAGCTCGTACTTTGGGGAGGCAGGAGGCTACACCTTC. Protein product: CSSYFGEAGGYTF.

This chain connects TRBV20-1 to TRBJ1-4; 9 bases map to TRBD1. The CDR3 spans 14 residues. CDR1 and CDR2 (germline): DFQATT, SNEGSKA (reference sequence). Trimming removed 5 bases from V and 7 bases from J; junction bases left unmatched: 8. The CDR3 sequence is CSAVTGGEGEKLFF. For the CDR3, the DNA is TGCAGTGCTGTCACAGGGGGCGAGGGTGAAAAACTGTTTTTT.

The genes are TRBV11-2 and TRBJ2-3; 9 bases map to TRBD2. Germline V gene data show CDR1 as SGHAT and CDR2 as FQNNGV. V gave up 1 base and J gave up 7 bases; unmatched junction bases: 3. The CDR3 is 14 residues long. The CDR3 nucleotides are TGTGCCAGCAGCTTAGGCGGGGGGGTAAATACGCAGTATTTT. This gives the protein CASSLGGGVNTQYF.

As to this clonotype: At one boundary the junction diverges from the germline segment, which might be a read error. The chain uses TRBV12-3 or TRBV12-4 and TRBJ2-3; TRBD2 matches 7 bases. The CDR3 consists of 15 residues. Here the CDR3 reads CAGSFVRGGSDTQYF. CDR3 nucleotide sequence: TGTGCCGGCAGTTTTGTGCGGGGAGGGAGTGATACGCAGTATTTT.

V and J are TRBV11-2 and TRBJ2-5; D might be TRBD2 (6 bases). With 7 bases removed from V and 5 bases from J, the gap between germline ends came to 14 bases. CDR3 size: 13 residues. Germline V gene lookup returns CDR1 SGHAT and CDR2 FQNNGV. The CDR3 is CASNLLRGETQYF. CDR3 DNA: TGTGCCAGCAACCTACTACGGGGGGAGACCCAGTACTTC. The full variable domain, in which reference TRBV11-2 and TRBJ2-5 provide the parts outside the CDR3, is EAGVAQSPRYKIIEKRQSVAFWCNPISGHATLYWYQQILGQGPKLLIQFQNNGVVDDSQLPKDRFSAERLKGVDSTLKIQPAKLEDSAVYLCASNLLRGETQYFGPGTRLLVL.

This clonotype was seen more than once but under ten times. The CDR3 protein is CASSLALFGTQYF. CDR3 nucleotide sequence: TGTGCCAGCAGCTTAGCCCTCTTTGGTACGCAGTATTTT. The V and J genes are TRBV7-2 and TRBJ2-3, with unresolved D. Germline CDR1 reads SGHTA; CDR2 reads FQGNSA. Trimming took 0 bases from V and 8 from J, leaving 9 bases between them. This CDR3 spans 13 amino acids.

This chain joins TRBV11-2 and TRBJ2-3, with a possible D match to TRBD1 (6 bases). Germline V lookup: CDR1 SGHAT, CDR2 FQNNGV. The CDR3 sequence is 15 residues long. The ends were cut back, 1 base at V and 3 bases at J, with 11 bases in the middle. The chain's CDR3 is CASSLAGQGTDTQYF. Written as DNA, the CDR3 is TGTGCCAGCAGCTTAGCCGGGCAGGGGACAGATACGCAGTATTTT.

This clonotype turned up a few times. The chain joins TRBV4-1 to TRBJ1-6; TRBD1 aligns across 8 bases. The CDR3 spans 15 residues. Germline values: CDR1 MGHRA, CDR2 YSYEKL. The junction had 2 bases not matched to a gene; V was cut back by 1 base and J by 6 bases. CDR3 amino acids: CASSQVDRGNSPLHF. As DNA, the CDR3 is TGCGCCAGCAGCCAAGTTGACAGGGGTAATTCACCCCTCCACTTT.

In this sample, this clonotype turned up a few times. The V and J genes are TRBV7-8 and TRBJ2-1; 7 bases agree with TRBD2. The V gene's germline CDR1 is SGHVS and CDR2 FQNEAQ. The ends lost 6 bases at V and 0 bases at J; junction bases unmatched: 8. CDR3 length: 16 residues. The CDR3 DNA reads TGTGCCAGCAGACAACGGCGGGGGATCTCCTACAATGAGCAGTTCTTC. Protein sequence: CASRQRRGISYNEQFF.

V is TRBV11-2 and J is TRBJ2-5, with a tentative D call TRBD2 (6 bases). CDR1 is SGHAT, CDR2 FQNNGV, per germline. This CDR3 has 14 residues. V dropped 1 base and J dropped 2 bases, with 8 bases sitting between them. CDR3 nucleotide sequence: TGTGCCAGCAGCTTAGTGGAGGGACAAGAGACCCAGTACTTC. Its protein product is CASSLVEGQETQYF.

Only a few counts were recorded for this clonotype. The CDR3 loop is CASSLRRDKNTEAFF. The CDR3 nucleotides are TGTGCCAGCAGTTTACGCCGGGACAAGAACACTGAAGCTTTCTTT. The gene calls are TRBV27 and TRBJ1-1; the D gene is possibly TRBD1 (6 bases). Trimming removed 2 bases at V and 1 base at J, with 11 bases between. The germline CDR1 and CDR2 sequences are MNHEY and SMNVEV (reference sequence). This CDR3 spans 15 amino acids.

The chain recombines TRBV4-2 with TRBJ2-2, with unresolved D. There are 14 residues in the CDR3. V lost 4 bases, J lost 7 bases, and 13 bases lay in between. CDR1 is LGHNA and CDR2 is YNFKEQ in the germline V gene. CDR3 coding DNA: TGTGCCAGCAGCCCAAAGGTGGGCATCGGGGAGCTGTTTTTT. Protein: CASSPKVGIGELFF.

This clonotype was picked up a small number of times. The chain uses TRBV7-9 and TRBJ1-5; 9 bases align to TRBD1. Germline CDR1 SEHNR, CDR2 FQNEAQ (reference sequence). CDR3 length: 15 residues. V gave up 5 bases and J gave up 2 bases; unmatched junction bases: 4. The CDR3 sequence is CASSRGQGGNQPQHF. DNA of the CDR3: TGTGCCAGCAGCCGGGGACAGGGAGGCAATCAGCCCCAGCATTTT.

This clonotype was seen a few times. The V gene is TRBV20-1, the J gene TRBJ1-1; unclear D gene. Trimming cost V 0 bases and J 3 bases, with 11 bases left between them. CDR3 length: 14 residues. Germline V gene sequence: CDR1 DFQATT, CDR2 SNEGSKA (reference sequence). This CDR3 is CSARDGGRHTEAFF. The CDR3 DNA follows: TGCAGTGCTAGAGATGGTGGCAGACACACTGAAGCTTTCTTT.